This TCR beta chain was observed in a study of cytomegalovirus exposure and HLA in healthy donors (dated by TCRdb to about 2017). Background for the entire study: According to an earlier analysis of 450 to 650 of the donors, about 179 million T cells yielded over 90 million unique TCR beta sequences and roughly 280 Gb of sequence data. Roughly 290 gigabases of sequencing data and approximately 91 million unique TCR sequences made up an early release that covered approximately 700 HLA-typed donors. Among the roughly 410 genotyped donors, approximately 82% belonged to the genetic ancestry cluster associated with self-reported Caucasian donors. The aim of the study was to test whether cataloging public T cell receptors could identify signatures of past pathogen exposure. The study used immunosequencing to profile the T cell repertoires of 666 subjects and linked those repertoires to cytomegalovirus serostatus. A separate validation cohort of roughly 120 different subjects was used in addition to the roughly 670-subject first cohort. To predict cytomegalovirus infection status, the study brought together high-throughput TCR immunosequencing, statistical association of individual TCRs with disease status, and machine learning. In a later analysis, previously published TCR beta repertoires from 666 donors were re-analyzed and high-resolution HLA genotyping was added so that TCR occurrence patterns could be studied. The later analysis used no new phenotypic data to find candidate immune exposures, relying instead on TCR beta sequences and their occurrence across donors. An earlier analysis of several hundred of the donors applied high-throughput TCR beta sequencing to assess whether each TCR beta V gene segment acted as functional or pseudogenic. Alongside the repertoire data, information on donor age, sex, ethnicity and CMV serostatus was compiled. A later genetic analysis took genome-wide SNP genotypes for about three fifths of the 666 donors and used that subset as a discovery cohort. All discovery cohort repertoires had been generated using a single sequencing platform. Both class I and class II loci were covered by HLA typing, at four-digit resolution. Typing coverage differed by locus: A, B, C, DRB1 and DQB1 were typed in roughly 629-630 donors, DQA1 in about 560, DPA1 in approximately 600, and DPB1 in 400 to 490. A handful of DR-DQ haplotypes were handled as single units for association and clustering because linkage in the cohort was strong. Among around 400 genotyped donors of the cohort, an average of around 250,000 unique TCR beta nucleotide sequences was sequenced per donor, of which approximately 19% were non-productive. What the research found in general, with its limitations: In both the original and validation cohorts, the classifier was reported to diagnose cytomegalovirus status with high specificity and sensitivity. According to a later genetic analysis, donors in an Asian-associated ancestry cluster had fewer N-insertions in productive TCRs than the approximately 670-donor mean. Some IMGT-functional V segments, including TRBV6-2 and TRBV6-3, could not be told apart with the 87-base-pair reads, so those segments were excluded. A total of 164 TCR beta chains were listed by the study as associated with cytomegalovirus. Only TCR beta chains were sequenced in this cohort, and the absence of alpha or paired-chain data limited detectable features. A later analysis found that HLA-associated TCR beta chains were more clonally expanded and had lower generation probabilities than equally common non-associated chains. V-gene and J-gene trimming of TCR beta chains was associated with a missense DCLRE1C variant in a later genetic analysis, and the association was replicated in an independent cohort. Linkage disequilibrium might explain the correlated functional status among segregating V segments, but an unknown experimental factor could not be excluded. In a later analysis, over 15,000 TCR beta sequences were associated with specific HLA alleles at a false discovery rate of 0.05. In a later analysis, most CMV-associated TCR beta chains were found to appear HLA-restricted, with HLA associations seemingly driven largely by CMV exposure. According to a later analysis, TCR association rates differed among HLA loci, with DRB1 alleles showing the most associated TCRs and HLA-C alleles showing the fewest. In vitro tests confirmed that a few of the cytomegalovirus-associated TCR beta chains recognize cytomegalovirus antigens. The earlier analysis of 587 of the donors excluded 15 to 20 rarely observed V segments, including chromosome 9 orphons, because counts were too low. Strong co-occurrence of HLA alleles, especially DR and DQ, made assigning TCR associations to individual alleles difficult. While some public TCRs were present in many individuals, most TCR sequences turned up only very rarely across donors. A further reported finding was that TCR beta sequences accurately predicted the HLA-A and HLA-B alleles for most subjects in the first cohort. For the cohort, immune exposure information was limited to CMV serostatus. Because HLA typing was unavailable for some donors at each locus, only the typed subset was used in association tests. The authors suggested that the approach could potentially be extended to other disease states and immunological phenotypes. A cluster of highly shared sequence variants was judged likely to be a technical artifact of the sequencing pipeline. Sequencing depth was assumed to be roughly uniform across donors in the presence/absence analyses, though that assumption may not hold. A later analysis reported that several top co-occurrence clusters appeared linked to parvovirus B19, influenza, CMV and Epstein-Barr virus. An earlier analysis of 450 to 750 of the donors showed that most TCR beta V segments appeared in productive rearrangements either about 87% or about 30% of the time, which broadly matched IMGT annotations.

The protocol used for the library was the immunoSEQ multiplex PCR assay. For the multiplex PCR, a mixture combining 60 forward primers for TCR Vbeta segments and 13 reverse primers for TCR Jbeta segments was used. A multiplex PCR assay on genomic DNA amplified the CDR3 region of rearranged TCR beta genes. The amplified TCR beta libraries were sequenced on the Illumina HiSeq System as 87-base-pair reads. Per the original workflow: Across the 500 to 750 repertoires, a later analysis counted 60 million to 90 million unique TCR beta chains, approximately 12 million of which were shared by at least two donors. A nearest-neighbor algorithm error-corrected the raw reads and collapsed the reads into unique sequences, merging closely related sequences to remove PCR and sequencing errors. Alignment of CDR3 sequences to IMGT reference sequences was used to assign V, D and J gene segments. For a sequence to be retained, a match of at least six nucleotides to both a V gene segment and a J gene segment was required. A rearrangement was called productive if the CDR3 had no stop codons and remained in frame with V and J, and every other rearrangement was called non-productive. Following IMGT convention, CDR3 was defined as the stretch from the second conserved V-encoded cysteine up to the conserved J-encoded phenylalanine. The earlier analysis of approximately 500 of the donors excluded sequences that lacked an unambiguous match to a single V gene segment. An earlier analysis of over 450 of the donors classified V segments as functional when productive rearrangements were above 56.7% and as segregating when the standard deviation between donors was above 5%. To diagnose cytomegalovirus status from the catalog of TCR beta chain sequences, a statistical classification framework was built. A later analysis assigned V and J genes by comparing TCR nucleotide sequences with IMGT/GENE-DB human TR gene sequences. In a later analysis, CDR3 sequences and most-parsimonious VDJ recombination scenarios were assigned using the TCRdist pipeline. In a later analysis, each TCR beta chain was defined by its CDR3 amino acid sequence together with its V-gene family, and reads without a unique V-gene family were excluded. To address suspected cross-contamination and a sequencing artifact, a later analysis removed 592 highly shared, low-generation-probability nucleotide sequences. In a later analysis, a clonal expansion index for each public chain was calculated from normalized within-repertoire ranks of inferred template counts. In a later analysis, generation probabilities were computed using a VDJ recombination model fitted to out-of-frame rearrangements, and the results were checked against IGoR. In a later analysis, TCR-TCR, TCR-HLA and TCR-CMV co-occurrence was scored with hypergeometric tests, and a repertoire-size bias correction was applied to TCR pairs. In a later analysis, false discovery rates were estimated by permuting HLA or CMV assignments 20 times. A later analysis grouped co-occurring TCRs with DBSCAN, adding TCRdist sequence similarity when clustering within HLA-allele-positive subsets. Co-occurrence clustering excluded repertoires with fewer than 30,000 or more than 120,000 public chains, plus five with anomalous nucleotide sharing. In its TCRdb copy, this immuneACCESS table keeps in-frame sequences only and misses some clones. Where compared with another copy, unresolved V genes explain less than half of these, and the others have no known cause. The DNA was the basis for D and trimming; V, J and clone size are from that table. This sample gives 120,000 to 150,000 clones in total; less than 90% of them show up just once. The top ten clonotypes cover over 2% of the sample.

The cohort consisted of approximately 690 healthy bone marrow donors. All cohort members were sampled while nominally healthy, although unrecorded immune exposures were likely present. The donor was CMV seronegative and belonged to the group of 352 seronegative cohort members. Every donor gave a peripheral blood sample, and the peripheral blood mononuclear cells from that sample were used for TCR beta sequencing. Genomic DNA extraction from the blood cell samples was performed with the Qiagen DNeasy Blood Extraction Kit. The germline V gene provides CDR1 MNHNS and CDR2 SASEGT. Relative to germline, V is missing 3 bases and J is missing 8 bases, with 8 bases of the junction outside any gene match. From cysteine to phenylalanine, the CDR3 is 15 amino acids long. Only the CDR3 portion is preserved as DNA: 45 bases, with reading frame beginning at the first base. Worth noting for this clone: It lacks a known antigen. The record has no base qualities; no much larger clone is one base away.

This clonotype was obtained from a boy younger than 10 in good health and CMV-seronegative. The chain couples TRBV6-1 to TRBJ2-4; 9 bases in the middle match TRBD1. The sequenced sample was PBMCs. The DNA is TGTGCCAGCAGTGACGGACAGGGGAGTAAAGACATTCAGTACTTC. Translated, this gives CASSDGQGSKDIQYF.